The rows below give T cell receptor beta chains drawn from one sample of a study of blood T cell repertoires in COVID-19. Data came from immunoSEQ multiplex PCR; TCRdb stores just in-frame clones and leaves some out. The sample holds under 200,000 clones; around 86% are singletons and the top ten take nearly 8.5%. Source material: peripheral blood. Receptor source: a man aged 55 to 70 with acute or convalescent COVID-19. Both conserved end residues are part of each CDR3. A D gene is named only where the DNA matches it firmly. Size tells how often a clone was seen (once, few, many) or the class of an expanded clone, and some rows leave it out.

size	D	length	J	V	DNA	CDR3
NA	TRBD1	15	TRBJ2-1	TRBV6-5	TGTGCCAGCAGCCCCTCCGGGACCCAGGGGGATGAGCAGTTCTTC	CASSPSGTQGDEQFF
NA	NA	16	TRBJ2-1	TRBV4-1	TGCGCCAGCAGCCAAGCTCGTCGGGGATTCTACAATGAGCAGTTCTTC	CASSQARRGFYNEQFF
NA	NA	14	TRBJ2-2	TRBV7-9	TGTGCCACCGGCCGGGACTCCTACATCGGGGAGCTGTTTTTT	CATGRDSYIGELFF
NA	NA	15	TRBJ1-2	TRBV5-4	TGTGCCAGCAGCCCTTTGGGACACGCCAGCTATGGCTACACCTTC	CASSPLGHASYGYTF
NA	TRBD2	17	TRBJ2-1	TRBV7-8	TGTGCCAGCAGCCCCCTAAAGACTAGCGGGGGCTACAATGAGCAGTTCTTC	CASSPLKTSGGYNEQFF
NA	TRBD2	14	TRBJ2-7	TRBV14	TGTGCCAGCAGGCATAGCGGGAGGGCCTCCGAGCAGTACTTC	CASRHSGRASEQYF
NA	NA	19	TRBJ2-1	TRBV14	TGTGCCAGCAGCCCTAGGCTAAAAGGGCTAGCTGGTACCTACAATGAGCAGTTCTTC	CASSPRLKGLAGTYNEQFF
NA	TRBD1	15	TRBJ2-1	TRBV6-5	TGTGCCAGCAGCGTGAGACAGGGGGCGGGCAATGAGCAGTTCTTC	CASSVRQGAGNEQFF
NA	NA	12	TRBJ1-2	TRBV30	TGTGCCTACACTACACAGCGGGGCGGCTACACCTTC	CAYTTQRGGYTF
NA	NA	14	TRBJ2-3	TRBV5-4	TGTGCCAGCAGCTCGTTGAGGGAGGCAGATACGCAGTATTTT	CASSSLREADTQYF
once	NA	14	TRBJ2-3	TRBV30	TGTGCCTGGAGTGGCGGGGCTAGCACAGATACGCAGTATTTT	CAWSGGASTDTQYF
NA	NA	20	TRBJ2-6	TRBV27	TGTGCCAGCAGTTTATTCTCCCTGACTCATGTAGACTCTGGGGCCAACGTCCTGACTTTC	CASSLFSLTHVDSGANVLTF
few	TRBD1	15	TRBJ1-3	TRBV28	TGTGCCAGCACCACAACAGGGGAACGTGGAAACACCATATATTTT	CASTTTGERGNTIYF
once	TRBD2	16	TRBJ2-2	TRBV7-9	TGTGCCAGCAGCTTGAGAGCGGGAGGGGACACCGGGGAGCTGTTTTTT	CASSLRAGGDTGELFF
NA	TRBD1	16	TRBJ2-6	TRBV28	TGTGCCAGCAGGGTCAGGGGGACCTCTGGGGCCAACGTCCTGACTTTC	CASRVRGTSGANVLTF
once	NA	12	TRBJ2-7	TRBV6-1	TGTGCCAGCAGTGAAGCTAACTACGAGCAGTACTTC	CASSEANYEQYF
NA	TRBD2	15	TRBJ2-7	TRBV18	TGTGCCAGCTCACCACTTGACACCCCGGGGGGTGAGCAGTACTTC	CASSPLDTPGGEQYF
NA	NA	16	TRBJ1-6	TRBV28	TGTGCCAGCAGTTTTCCCGGGAGCTCCTATAATTCACCCCTCCACTTT	CASSFPGSSYNSPLHF
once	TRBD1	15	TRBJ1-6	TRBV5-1	TGCGCCAGCAGCTTGGAGGGGGCTGTGGGTTCACCCCTCCACTTT	CASSLEGAVGSPLHF
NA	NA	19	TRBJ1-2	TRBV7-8	TGTGCCAGCAGCTTAGCCGGGACTGGCCGGGGAAAGATGAACTATGGCTACACCTTC	CASSLAGTGRGKMNYGYTF
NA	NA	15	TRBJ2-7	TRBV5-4	TGTGCCAGCAGCTTGAGTATGCAGTCAACCTACGAGCAGTACTTC	CASSLSMQSTYEQYF
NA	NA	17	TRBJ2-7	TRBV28	TGTGCCAGCAGTTTATTAGGTGGCAGGTTCGCACTCTACGAGCAGTACTTC	CASSLLGGRFALYEQYF
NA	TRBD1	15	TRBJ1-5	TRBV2	TGTGCCAGCAGCGACAGGGGCACCAGCAATCAGCCCCAGCATTTT	CASSDRGTSNQPQHF
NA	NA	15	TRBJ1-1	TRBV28	TGTGCCAGCATTCCTAATCCGGGACAAGGATCTCGCGCTTTCTTT	CASIPNPGQGSRAFF
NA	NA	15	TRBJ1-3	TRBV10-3	TGTGCCATCAGTCGCCACGGGGACTCTGGAAACACCATATATTTT	CAISRHGDSGNTIYF
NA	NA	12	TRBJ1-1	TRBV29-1	TGCAGCGTGGGGGGACCCCCACCTGAAGCTTTCTTT	CSVGGPPPEAFF
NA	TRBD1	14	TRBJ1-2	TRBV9	TGTGCCAGCAGCACGGGACAGGGGACCTATGGCTACACCTTC	CASSTGQGTYGYTF
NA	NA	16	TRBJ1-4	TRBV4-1	TGCGCCAGCAGCCAAGAAGGTAGAACCAGAGGAGAAAAACTGTTTTTT	CASSQEGRTRGEKLFF
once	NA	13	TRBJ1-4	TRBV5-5	TGTGCCAGCAGCTTACTCCAGGGGTCTTTCCTGTTTTTT	CASSLLQGSFLFF
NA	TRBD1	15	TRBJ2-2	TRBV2	TGTGCCAGCAGGGAACAGGGGCGGGTCACCGGGGAGCTGTTTTTT	CASREQGRVTGELFF
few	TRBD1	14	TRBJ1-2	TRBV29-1	TGCAGCGGACAAGGACAGGCTGGGTGGAATGGCTACACCTTC	CSGQGQAGWNGYTF
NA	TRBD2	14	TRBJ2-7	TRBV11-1	TGTGCCAGCAGCTTTGCGGGGGTCGTCTACGAGCAGTACTTC	CASSFAGVVYEQYF
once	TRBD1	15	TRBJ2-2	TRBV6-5	TGTGCCAGCAGCCCCAGACAGGGGATCACCGGGGAGCTGTTTTTT	CASSPRQGITGELFF
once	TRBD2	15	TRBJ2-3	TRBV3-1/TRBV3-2	TGTGCCAGCAGCCAATCGGGAGGGCCGATAGATACGCAGTATTTT	CASSQSGGPIDTQYF
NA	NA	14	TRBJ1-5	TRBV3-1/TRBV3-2	TGTGCCAGCAGCCAAGTCCAGGGAGGGGTCCCCCAGCATTTT	CASSQVQGGVPQHF
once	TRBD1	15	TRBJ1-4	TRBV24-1	TGTGCCACCAGTGATTCCAGGGGGGCAGGAGAAAAACTGTTTTTT	CATSDSRGAGEKLFF
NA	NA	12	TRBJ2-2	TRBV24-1	TGTGCCATCAGACAGAACACCGGGGAGCTGTTTTTT	CAIRQNTGELFF
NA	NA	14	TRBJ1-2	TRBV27	TGTGCCAGCAGTTCCCTCCGGGCAGGGGCTGGCTACACCTTC	CASSSLRAGAGYTF
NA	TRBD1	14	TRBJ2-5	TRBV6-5	TGTGCCAGCAGTTACTCGGACAGGCGTGAGACCCAGTACTTC	CASSYSDRRETQYF
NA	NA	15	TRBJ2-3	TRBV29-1	TGCAGCGTAACCGACAGCTCTTCTAGCACAGATACGCAGTATTTT	CSVTDSSSSTDTQYF
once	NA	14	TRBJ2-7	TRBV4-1	TGCGCCAGCAGCCGCGAAGCGGGCCAGTACGAGCAGTACTTC	CASSREAGQYEQYF
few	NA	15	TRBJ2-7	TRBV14	TGTGCCAGCAGGAAAAACACAGGGAGGGACCGCGAGCAGTACTTC	CASRKNTGRDREQYF
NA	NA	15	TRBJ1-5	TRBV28	TGTGCCAGCAGTTTACTCTCCCCTAGCAATCAGCCCCAGCATTTT	CASSLLSPSNQPQHF
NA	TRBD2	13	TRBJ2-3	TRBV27	TGTGCCACGGGACTAGGAAAAGGAGATACGCAGTATTTT	CATGLGKGDTQYF